This T cell receptor (beta chain) was observed in a study of shared clonotypes between healthy human individuals. V trimming: 7 bases; J trimming: 1 base; junction bases outside the gene matches: 7. The CDR3 covers 14 residues. Concerning this clone: What it recognizes is unknown.

Overall study results and limits: Only blood was sampled, and tissue TCR repertoires likely differ from blood ones.

The table came from immunoSEQ multiplex PCR; TCRdb's copy has only in-frame clones and leaves some out. Among approximately 500,000 clones listed, 75% to 80% were seen once. This sequence joins TRBV23-1 and TRBJ2-7, with 7 positions matching TRBD2. TRBV23-1 is an open reading frame, and its role is uncertain. The sequenced material came from PBMCs. The clonotype comes from a woman between 40 and 50 years old in good health. Some clones in this sample may be carry-over from other donors' samples. CDR3 in DNA: TGCGCCAGCAATGGAGCGGGACCATCCTACGAGCAGTACTTC. This sequence encodes CASNGAGPSYEQYF.